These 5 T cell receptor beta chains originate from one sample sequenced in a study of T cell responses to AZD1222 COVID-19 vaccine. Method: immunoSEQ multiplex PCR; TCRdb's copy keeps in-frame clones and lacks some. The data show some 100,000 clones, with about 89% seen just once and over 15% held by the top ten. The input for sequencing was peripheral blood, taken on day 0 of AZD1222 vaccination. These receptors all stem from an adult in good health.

The CDR3 reads CASSSPRRPQHF. The CDR3 nucleotides are TGTGCCAGCAGTTCCCCTAGACGGCCCCAGCATTTT. This rearrangement joins TRBV12-3 or TRBV12-4 to TRBJ1-5; D remains ambiguous. Trimming left V 4 bases short and J 9 bases short, with 10 bases between. The CDR3 covers 12 residues.

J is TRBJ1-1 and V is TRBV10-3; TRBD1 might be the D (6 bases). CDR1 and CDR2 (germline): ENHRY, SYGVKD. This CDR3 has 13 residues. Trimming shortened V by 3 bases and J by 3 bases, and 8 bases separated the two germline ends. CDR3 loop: CAISERGDTEAFF. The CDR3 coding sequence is TGTGCCATCAGTGAAAGGGGGGACACTGAAGCTTTCTTT.

CDR3 sequence reads: CASIPRWGTSGSDTQYF. In nucleotides, the CDR3 is TGTGCCAGCATCCCACGATGGGGGACTAGCGGGAGCGATACGCAGTATTTT. The chain carries TRBV6-2 or TRBV6-3 and TRBJ2-3; 14 nucleotides align to TRBD2. The germline V gene has CDR1 MNHEY and CDR2 SVGEGT. After removal of 7 bases from V and 6 bases from J, the junction contained 12 bases not matched to a gene. The CDR3 totals 17 residues.

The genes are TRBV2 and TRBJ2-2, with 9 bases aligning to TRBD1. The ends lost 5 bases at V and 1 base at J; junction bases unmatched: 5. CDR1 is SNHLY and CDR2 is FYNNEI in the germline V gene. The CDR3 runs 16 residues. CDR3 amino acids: CASSLQGARNTGELFF. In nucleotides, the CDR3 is TGTGCCAGCAGTTTACAGGGGGCTCGGAACACCGGGGAGCTGTTTTTT.

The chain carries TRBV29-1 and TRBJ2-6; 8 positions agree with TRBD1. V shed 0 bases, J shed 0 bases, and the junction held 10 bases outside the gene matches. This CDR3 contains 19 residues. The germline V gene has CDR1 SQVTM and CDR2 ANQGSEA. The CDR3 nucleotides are TGCAGCGTTGAAGAGTGGGGACAGGTCTCTAGCTCTGGGGCCAACGTCCTGACTTTC. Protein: CSVEEWGQVSSSGANVLTF.